The next 11 T cell receptor beta chains were all read from a single sample in a study of cytomegalovirus exposure and HLA in healthy donors. The PCR employed 60 Vbeta primers together with 13 Jbeta primers. The protocol was immunoSEQ multiplex PCR, while the TCRdb copy is restricted to in-frame clones and leaves out a portion. The data show about 140,000 clones, roughly four fifths seen once. The source material was PBMCs. These receptors were obtained from a woman aged 45-59 years in good health and CMV-seronegative.

The chain is built from TRBV9 and TRBJ2-7, with 7 bases lining up with TRBD1. Germline trimming cut 7 bases from V and 4 bases from J; bases unmatched to any gene: 8. CDR1 and CDR2 from the germline V gene are SGDLS and YYNGEE. The CDR3 is made up of 13 amino acids. CDR3 bases: TGTGCCAGCTCACCGGGACAGTCTTACGAGCAGTACTTC. Translating it yields CASSPGQSYEQYF.

This chain connects TRBV5-6 to TRBJ1-5, with 9 bases fitting TRBD1. This CDR3 has 15 amino acids. Germline V lookup: CDR1 SGHDT, CDR2 YYEEEE. The V gene end was trimmed by 4 bases and the J gene end by 5 bases; junction bases not matched to a gene: 7. The CDR3 coding sequence is TGTGCCAGCAGCGAGCGGACAGGGGTTGATCAGCCCCAGCATTTT. This codes for CASSERTGVDQPQHF. The whole variable domain, remainder taken from reference TRBV5-6 and TRBJ1-5, is DAGVTQSPTHLIKTRGQQVTLRCSPKSGHDTVSWYQQALGQGPQFIFQYYEEEERQRGNFPDRFSGHQFPNYSSELNVNALLLGDSALYLCASSERTGVDQPQHFGDGTRLSIL.

The chain couples TRBV2 to TRBJ2-3; D is perhaps TRBD2 (6 bases). The V end lost 6 bases, the J end lost 4 bases, and 14 bases lay between the germline ends. The germline CDR1 and CDR2 sequences are SNHLY and FYNNEI. CDR3 length: 14 residues. CDR3 in amino acids: CASRGGVQADTQYF. The DNA for the CDR3 is TGTGCCAGCAGGGGAGGAGTTCAAGCAGATACGCAGTATTTT.

The chain carries TRBV18 and TRBJ2-7; D perhaps matches TRBD1 (6 bases). The V gene's germline CDR1 is KGHSH and CDR2 LQKENI. CDR3 length: 13 amino acids. The ends were cut back, 4 bases at V and 1 base at J, with 8 bases in the middle. The CDR3 loop reads CASSLTGSYEQYF. CDR3 bases: TGTGCCAGCTCACTCACAGGGTCCTACGAGCAGTACTTC.

V is TRBV9 and J is TRBJ2-3, with 11 bases aligning to TRBD2. Germline lookup yields CDR1 SGDLS and CDR2 YYNGEE. V gave up 2 bases and J gave up 4 bases; unmatched junction bases: 12. The CDR3 covers 18 residues. As DNA, the CDR3 is TGTGCCAGCAGCGTCGGATCATTGACTAGCGGGGCCCCAGATACGCAGTATTTT. Amino acids: CASSVGSLTSGAPDTQYF.

This clone was found once. The chain recombines TRBV5-1 with TRBJ2-5; 11 bases match TRBD2. CDR1 is SGHRS, CDR2 YFSETQ, per germline. CDR3 length: 16 residues. The V and J ends lost 0 bases and 7 bases, in that order; junction bases with no gene match: 8. This CDR3 reads CASSLVSGGAYGTQYF. The CDR3 region has the DNA TGCGCCAGCAGCTTGGTTAGCGGGGGGGCCTATGGGACCCAGTACTTC.

The J gene is TRBJ1-2, the V gene TRBV18, with 7 nucleotides matching TRBD1. The germline V gene has CDR1 KGHSH and CDR2 LQKENI. The V segment lost 8 bases and the J segment 4 bases; nucleotides outside the gene matches: 7. This CDR3 is built from 13 residues. The CDR3 sequence is CASHDREAYGYTF. CDR3 bases: TGTGCCAGCCATGACAGGGAGGCCTATGGCTACACCTTC.

This rearrangement joins TRBV18 to TRBJ1-1, with D tentatively TRBD1 (5 bases). The CDR3 contains 13 residues. V was pared by 6 bases and J by 6 bases, with 14 bases between. Germline loops: CDR1 KGHSH, CDR2 LQKENI. CDR3 in DNA: TGTGCCAGCTCCGAACAACAGGCAGCTGAAGCTTTCTTT. Translation gives CASSEQQAAEAFF.

The chain employs TRBV4-1 and TRBJ2-3; weak D call: TRBD2 (5 bases). CDR3 length equals 16 residues. V lost 0 bases, J lost 11 bases, and 21 bases lay in between. The V gene's germline CDR1 is MGHRA and CDR2 YSYEKL. CDR3 protein: CASSQDTGIVVVRQYF. CDR3 DNA sequence: TGCGCCAGCAGCCAAGATACGGGAATAGTCGTCGTTAGGCAGTATTTT.

The chain has TRBV5-1 and TRBJ2-3; 7 bases are a match to TRBD2. The CDR3 is 15 residues long. Trimming at V came to 5 bases and at J to 4 bases, leaving 10 bases not matched to a gene. Germline V lookup: CDR1 SGHRS, CDR2 YFSETQ. CDR3 in DNA: TGCGCCAGCAGGGCGGGGGATCGGAGGGCAGATACGCAGTATTTT. It codes for CASRAGDRRADTQYF.

This clone was detected only once. V gene TRBV19 combines with J gene TRBJ1-2, with TRBD1 identical over 8 bases. The CDR3 runs 14 residues. Germline loops: CDR1 LNHDA, CDR2 SQIVND (reference sequence). Trimming cost V 7 bases and J 8 bases; bases outside gene matches: 12. In DNA form, the CDR3 reads TGTGCCAGTAAGATAGACCGGGACAGGCGAGGCTACACCTTC. Protein: CASKIDRDRRGYTF.